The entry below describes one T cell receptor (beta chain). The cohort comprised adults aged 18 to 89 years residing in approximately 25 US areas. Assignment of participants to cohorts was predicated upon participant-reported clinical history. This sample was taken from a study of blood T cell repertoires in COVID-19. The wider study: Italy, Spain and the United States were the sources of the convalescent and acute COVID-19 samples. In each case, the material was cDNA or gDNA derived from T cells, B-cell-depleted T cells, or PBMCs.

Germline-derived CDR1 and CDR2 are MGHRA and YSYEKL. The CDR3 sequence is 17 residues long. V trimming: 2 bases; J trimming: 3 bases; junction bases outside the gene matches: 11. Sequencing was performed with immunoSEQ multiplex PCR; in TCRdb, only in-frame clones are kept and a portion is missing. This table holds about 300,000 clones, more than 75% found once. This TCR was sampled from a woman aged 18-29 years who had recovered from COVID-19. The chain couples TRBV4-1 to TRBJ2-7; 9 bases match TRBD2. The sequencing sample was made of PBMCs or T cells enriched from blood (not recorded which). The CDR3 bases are TGCGCCAGCAGCCAATATGGGCTCTCTAGCGGGGACTACGAGCAGTACTTC. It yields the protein CASSQYGLSSGDYEQYF.